These 12 T cell receptor beta chains share one sample of origin, sequenced in a study of blood T cells in healthy people across ages. The use of a sample-barcoded 5' primer and a J-beta primer mix characterized a second PCR of roughly 7 to 11 cycles. TCRdb re-called the 5' RACE reads with MiXCR, one entry per CDR3 protein. The sample lists some 760,000 distinct CDR3 sequences; around a quarter were seen once. These data were also filed under a second study, of T cells of mothers and their children.

Input material: blood. All receptors derive from a boy younger than 18 in good health.

The rearrangement joins TRBV24-1 to TRBJ1-1, with D perhaps matching TRBD1 (6 bases). The CDR3 length is 15 residues. V was shortened by 4 bases and J by 0 bases, with 11 bases between the two germline ends. Germline V gives CDR1 KGHDR, CDR2 SFDVKD. The CDR3 region is CATSDGGDLNTEAFF. The CDR3 DNA is TGTGCCACCAGTGACGGGGGCGACCTGAACACTGAAGCTTTCTTT.

The J gene is TRBJ2-1, the V gene TRBV20-1, with 9 nucleotides matching TRBD2. Germline V lookup: CDR1 DFQATT, CDR2 SNEGSKA (reference sequence). The CDR3 is 16 amino acids. Trimming took 1 base from V and 3 from J; bases not matched to a gene: 7. The CDR3 coding sequence is TGCAGTGCTAGAGTTTCGACTAGCGGAAGCTACAATGAGCAGTTCTTC. This gives the protein CSARVSTSGSYNEQFF.

This clonotype turned up a few times. The chain employs TRBV4-3 and TRBJ2-5; 13 positions match TRBD2. The CDR3 is made up of 16 amino acids. The junction had 7 bases not matched to a gene; V was cut back by 4 bases and J by 5 bases. Germline CDR1 LGHNA, CDR2 YSLEER. The CDR3 region has the DNA TGCGCCAGCAGCCCGAGGACTAGCGGGAGTAGGGAGACCCAGTACTTC. The encoded protein is CASSPRTSGSRETQYF.

The chain links TRBV30 to TRBJ2-7; 7 nucleotides align to TRBD2. Germline V lookup: CDR1 GTSNPN, CDR2 SVGIG (reference sequence). The CDR3 sequence is 14 residues long. J lost 3 bases, V lost 5 bases, and 10 bases had no gene match. The CDR3 region has the DNA TGTGCCTGGGCTCGCGGGGGAGGGAACTACGAGCAGTACTTC. Amino acid sequence: CAWARGGGNYEQYF. Full variable domain (rest looked up from reference TRBV30 and TRBJ2-7): SQTIHQWPATLVQPVGSPLSLECTVEGTSNPNLYWYRQAAGRGLQLLFYSVGIGQISSEVPQNLSASRPQDRQFILSSKKLLLSDSGFYLCAWARGGGNYEQYFGPGTRLTVT.

This clonotype was picked up a small number of times. The junction differs from germline at one of its ends, possibly a read error. V usage is TRBV5-1 and J usage is TRBJ2-5; TRBD2 aligns across 11 bases. This CDR3 has 15 amino acids. CDR1 is SGHRS and CDR2 is YFSETQ in the germline V gene. CDR3 sequence: CARSLSGTSGETQYF. CDR3 sequence (DNA): TGCGCCCGCAGCTTGAGTGGGACTAGCGGAGAGACCCAGTACTTC.

Only a few counts were recorded for this clonotype. The chain combines TRBV5-5 with TRBJ2-2; possibly TRBD1 or TRBD2 for D (5 bases each). Germline V lookup: CDR1 SGHKS, CDR2 YYEKEE (reference sequence). The ends were cut back, 6 bases at V and 2 bases at J, with 20 bases in the middle. The CDR3 runs to 17 residues. The CDR3 DNA reads TGTGCCAGCACCCAAGGCTTAGTCGGGGCAAACACCGGGGAGCTGTTTTTT. Translation gives CASTQGLVGANTGELFF.

A few counts support this clonotype. The V call is TRBV7-6, the J call TRBJ2-1, with D perhaps TRBD2 (5 bases). V lost 2 bases and J lost 5, with 7 bases in between. The CDR3 contains 13 residues. Germline CDR1 is SGHVS and CDR2 is FNYEAQ. CDR3 loop: CASSLQRHNEQFF. For the CDR3, the DNA is TGTGCCAGCAGCTTACAGCGGCACAATGAGCAGTTCTTC.

The chain is built from TRBV9 and TRBJ1-3, with 10 bases identical to TRBD1. The CDR3 length is 16 residues. CDR1 is SGDLS, CDR2 YYNGEE, per germline. V gave up 4 bases and J gave up 3 bases; unmatched junction bases: 7. For the CDR3, the DNA is TGTGCCAGCAGCTTGCACCGGGACAGGGGTGGAAACACCATATATTTT. Translating gives CASSLHRDRGGNTIYF.

This clonotype occurred a few times. The rearrangement joins TRBV7-2 to TRBJ2-5; 8 bases agree with TRBD1. The trim removed 5 bases at V and 3 bases at J, leaving 8 bases unmatched. The CDR3 spans 15 residues. CDR1 is SGHTA and CDR2 is FQGNSA in the germline V gene. This CDR3 reads CASSRRQGMKETQYF. DNA of the CDR3: TGTGCCAGCAGCCGGCGACAGGGGATGAAAGAGACCCAGTACTTC.

This clonotype was seen a handful of times. The chain carries TRBV9 and TRBJ1-2; 7 nucleotides align to TRBD1. V lost 3 bases and J lost 5; bases outside the gene matches: 7. This CDR3 spans 14 amino acids. Germline CDR1 reads SGDLS; CDR2 reads YYNGEE. The CDR3 spells CASSAVGQYYGYTF. In nucleotides, the CDR3 is TGTGCCAGCAGCGCGGTGGGACAGTATTATGGCTACACCTTC. Using reference TRBV9 and TRBJ1-2 for the parts outside the CDR3, the full variable domain is DSGVTQTPKHLITATGQRVTLRCSPRSGDLSVYWYQQSLDQGLQFLIQYYNGEERAKGNILERFSAQQFPDLHSELNLSSLELGDSALYFCASSAVGQYYGYTFGSGTRLTVV.

This clonotype was recorded a few times. This chain connects TRBV4-3 to TRBJ1-6, with D unresolved. The CDR3 is 15 residues long. Germline CDR1 and CDR2: LGHNA and YSLEER. Trimming pared 0 bases from V and 7 bases from J, leaving 10 bases between. This chain's CDR3 is CASSQERRENSPLHF. The CDR3 DNA is TGCGCCAGCAGCCAAGAGCGCAGAGAGAATTCACCCCTCCACTTT.

A few counts support this clonotype. This chain uses TRBV6-5 with TRBJ1-2; a weak D match, TRBD1 (5 bases). Trimming shortened V by 6 bases and J by 4 bases, and 15 bases separated the two germline ends. This CDR3 is built from 14 residues. Germline V gene lookup returns CDR1 MNHEY and CDR2 SVGAGI. CDR3 region: CASRLSQGPYGYTF. DNA for the CDR3: TGTGCCAGCAGACTATCGCAGGGACCCTATGGCTACACCTTC.